This T cell receptor (beta chain) was profiled in a study of blood T cells in healthy people across ages. Using a J-beta primer mix together with a sample-barcoded 5' primer, a second PCR was run for roughly 6 to 12 cycles. Tagging of each cDNA molecule was performed by a template-switch adaptor with 12 random nucleotides. Using its own MiXCR run on the 5' RACE reads, TCRdb lists one record per CDR3 protein. This repertoire shows around 690,000 distinct CDR3 sequences, 58% found once; its top ten account for over 30%. Findings of the study overall: Unsorted PBMCs blocked a conclusive comparison of naive and antigen-experienced cells. Roughly linearly, TCR beta diversity per million T cells fell as age increased.

This clonotype was observed a few times. Its antigen is currently unknown. CDR3 length: 12 amino acids. With V trimmed by 6 bases and J by 4 bases, 0 bases remained unmatched. The germline gives CDR1 SQVTM, CDR2 ANQGSEA. This receptor was identified in a man in his 60s in good health. The specimen was blood. The rearrangement uses TRBV29-1 and TRBJ1-4, with TRBD1 matching over 9 bases. The CDR3 coding sequence is TGCAGCGTGACAGGGGGTAATGAAAAACTGTTTTTT. The encoded protein is CSVTGGNEKLFF.